Shown below are 27 T cell receptor beta chains from a single sample sequenced in a study of T cell responses to AZD1222 COVID-19 vaccine. The assay was immunoSEQ multiplex PCR, and TCRdb's table has in-frame clones only and misses some. The sample shows approximately 150,000 clones, over 85% of them seen only once. Here the sequenced sample was peripheral blood, taken on day 0 of AZD1222 vaccination. Every receptor here comes from an adult in good health.

The chain recombines TRBV18 with TRBJ2-3, with 8 positions matching TRBD1. V lost 1 base to trimming and J lost 1 base; unmatched junction nucleotides: 1. The CDR3 covers 15 residues. Germline assignment: CDR1 KGHSH and CDR2 LQKENI. The chain's CDR3 is CASSPQDRGTDTQYF. As DNA, the CDR3 is TGTGCCAGCTCACCACAGGACAGGGGCACAGATACGCAGTATTTT.

J is TRBJ2-5 and V is TRBV5-6; no firm D call. Germline CDR1 is SGHDT and CDR2 is YYEEEE. Trimming removed 4 bases from V and 4 bases from J, with 8 bases in between. The CDR3 contains 12 residues. The CDR3 bases are TGTGCCAGCAGCGTAAGGTCAGAGACCCAGTACTTC. The encoded protein is CASSVRSETQYF.

This clone was seen only a few times. This sequence joins TRBV5-1 and TRBJ1-1; D gene uncertain. This CDR3 spans 14 amino acids. Deletions cut 4 bases from V and 1 base from J, with 11 bases between. Germline V CDR1 and CDR2: SGHRS, YFSETQ. The CDR3 nucleotides are TGCGCCAGCAGCCCCACCCGGGCGAACACTGAAGCTTTCTTT. This codes for CASSPTRANTEAFF.

The CDR3, as DNA: TGTGCCAGCAGTTCACAGGGCAGAAACACTGAAGCTTTCTTT. It specifies CASSSQGRNTEAFF. This chain links TRBV6-2 or TRBV6-3 with TRBJ1-1, with D perhaps matching TRBD1 (6 bases). CDR3 size: 14 residues. Germline V gene lookup returns CDR1 MNHEY and CDR2 SVGEGT. V lost 4 bases and J lost 2, with 11 bases in between.

The rearrangement joins TRBV27 to TRBJ2-1; D is perhaps TRBD2 (5 bases). The CDR3 covers 15 residues. Germline assignment: CDR1 MNHEY and CDR2 SMNVEV (reference sequence). V lost 3 bases and J 3 bases, leaving 12 bases between the germline ends. The CDR3 spells CASSFSAGGYNEQFF. The CDR3 region has the DNA TGTGCCAGCAGTTTCTCCGCGGGCGGCTACAATGAGCAGTTCTTC.

This rearrangement joins TRBV19 to TRBJ2-6; TRBD1 agrees at 7 bases. CDR3 length: 17 amino acids. CDR1 and CDR2 (germline): LNHDA, SQIVND (reference sequence). J gave up 1 base and V 5 bases, and 8 bases lay outside the gene matches. The CDR3 region is CASSPGQLHSGANVLTF. The CDR3 nucleotides are TGTGCCAGTAGTCCGGGACAGTTGCATTCTGGGGCCAACGTCCTGACTTTC. The variable domain in full, with the rest retrieved from reference TRBV19 and TRBJ2-6, is DGGITQSPKYLFRKEGQNVTLSCEQNLNHDAMYWYRQDPGQGLRLIYYSQIVNDFQKGDIAEGYSVSREKKESFPLTVTSAQKNPTAFYLCASSPGQLHSGANVLTFGAGSRLTVL.

The chain couples TRBV18 to TRBJ1-3, with a possible D match to TRBD1 (5 bases). CDR3 size: 17 residues. The germline gives CDR1 KGHSH, CDR2 LQKENI. The V end lost 2 bases, the J end lost 0 bases, and 14 bases lay between the germline ends. In DNA form, the CDR3 reads TGTGCCAGCTCACCAGCACGGGGCAGCCTCTCTGGAAACACCATATATTTT. It yields the protein CASSPARGSLSGNTIYF.

The chain links TRBV27 to TRBJ2-1; 13 positions match TRBD2. Germline loops: CDR1 MNHEY, CDR2 SMNVEV (reference sequence). V was clipped by 4 bases and J by 5 bases; unmatched bases: 14. CDR3 length: 19 residues. The CDR3 is CASSSIGTSGIASHNEQFF. The CDR3 DNA sequence: TGTGCCAGCAGTTCCATCGGGACTAGCGGGATCGCAAGCCACAATGAGCAGTTCTTC.

The J gene is TRBJ1-2, the V gene TRBV7-9, with D unresolved. The germline V and J ends were trimmed by 4 bases and 3 bases, with 9 bases remaining between them. This CDR3 comprises 13 residues. Germline V gene sequence: CDR1 SEHNR, CDR2 FQNEAQ (reference sequence). DNA for the CDR3: TGTGCCAGCAGCTCGACGGACTACTATGGCTACACCTTC. Translating it yields CASSSTDYYGYTF.

This clone occurred once. The chain uses TRBV3-1 (or the pseudogene TRBV3-2) and TRBJ2-1; D not resolved. V lost 6 bases, J lost 6 bases, and 9 bases lay in between. Germline CDR1 LGHDT, CDR2 YNNKEL (reference sequence). This CDR3 has 12 amino acids. In DNA form, the CDR3 reads TGTGCCAGCAGGCTCGATTCCAATGAGCAGTTCTTC. Translated, it gives CASRLDSNEQFF.

The J gene is TRBJ1-1, the V gene TRBV18; 7 bases are shared with TRBD1. CDR3 length: 13 residues. Germline CDR1 reads KGHSH; CDR2 reads LQKENI. With 1 base clipped from V and 7 bases from J, the junction kept 3 bases outside the gene matches. CDR3 bases: TGTGCCAGCTCACCACAGGGGGCGGTTGAAGCTTTCTTT. Translation: CASSPQGAVEAFF.

The gene calls are TRBV19 and TRBJ2-2; TRBD2 is a possible D gene (5 bases). Germline lookup yields CDR1 LNHDA and CDR2 SQIVND (reference sequence). This CDR3 spans 14 amino acids. V shed 5 bases and J shed 2 bases, with 9 bases lying between them. The CDR3 sequence is CASSGLPNTGELFF. The CDR3 DNA follows: TGTGCCAGTAGTGGACTTCCCAACACCGGGGAGCTGTTTTTT.

Of note for this clone: Other DNA sequences in this specimen translate into the identical CDR3. The CDR3 coding sequence is TGTGCCAGTAACCCGGGATCTAACTATGGCTACACCTTC. Translated, it gives CASNPGSNYGYTF. This rearrangement joins TRBV19 to TRBJ1-2, with unresolved D. V was trimmed by 7 bases and J by 0 bases, leaving 9 bases between them. The CDR3 length is 13 residues. The V gene's germline CDR1 is LNHDA and CDR2 SQIVND (reference sequence).

This clone appeared a few times. V gene TRBV2 combines with J gene TRBJ2-7, with 10 bases identical to TRBD2. Germline V gene sequence: CDR1 SNHLY, CDR2 FYNNEI. Trimming removed 6 bases from V and 4 bases from J; junction bases left unmatched: 6. The CDR3 is 14 amino acids. DNA of the CDR3: TGTGCCAGCAGGTCTAGCGGGAGAGGATACGAGCAGTACTTC. As protein: CASRSSGRGYEQYF.

V gene TRBV5-4 combines with J gene TRBJ2-2; 9 nucleotides match TRBD1. The CDR3 consists of 14 residues. Germline V gene sequence: CDR1 SGHNT, CDR2 YYREEE (reference sequence). With V trimmed by 4 bases and J by 6 bases, 4 bases remained unmatched. The CDR3 protein is CASSAGTGSGELFF. The CDR3 nucleotides read TGTGCCAGCAGCGCCGGGACAGGGTCCGGGGAGCTGTTTTTT. The full variable domain, rest sourced from reference TRBV5-4 and TRBJ2-2, is ETGVTQSPTHLIKTRGQQVTLRCSSQSGHNTVSWYQQALGQGPQFIFQYYREEENGRGNFPPRFSGLQFPNYSSELNVNALELDDSALYLCASSAGTGSGELFFGEGSRLTVL.

J is TRBJ2-1 and V is TRBV4-1, with D perhaps matching TRBD2 (7 bases). Trimming cost V 0 bases and J 8 bases, with 17 bases left between them. The germline V gene has CDR1 MGHRA and CDR2 YSYEKL. The CDR3 length is 16 residues. CDR3 residues: CASSQEQGGRSDEQFF. The CDR3 DNA follows: TGCGCCAGCAGCCAAGAACAGGGCGGGAGAAGCGATGAGCAGTTCTTC.

The V call is TRBV9, the J call TRBJ1-1; 7 bases align to TRBD1. The CDR3 contains 14 residues. Germline assignment: CDR1 SGDLS and CDR2 YYNGEE. J lost 4 bases, V lost 2 bases, and 5 bases had no gene match. The CDR3 nucleotides are TGTGCCAGCAGCGTGACAGGGCGGACCACTGAAGCTTTCTTT. Its protein product is CASSVTGRTTEAFF.

CDR3 nucleotides: TGTGCCAGCAGTGAATACGACAGTCAAGAGACCCAGTACTTC. Encoded protein: CASSEYDSQETQYF. The chain couples TRBV6-1 to TRBJ2-5; D is perhaps TRBD1 (5 bases). The CDR3 consists of 14 residues. Germline V gene sequence: CDR1 MNHNS, CDR2 SASEGT. The ends were cut back, 2 bases at V and 2 bases at J, with 9 bases in the middle.

The chain uses TRBV10-2 and TRBJ2-1; D remains unclear. CDR1 is WSHSY, CDR2 SAAADI, per germline. V was clipped by 8 bases and J by 6 bases, with 14 bases between them. The CDR3 has 13 amino acids. CDR3 in DNA: TGCGCCAGCTTAGTAGGCGCGAGCAATGAGCAGTTCTTC. Protein sequence: CASLVGASNEQFF.

This clone was found once. The chain has TRBV2 and TRBJ2-4; unclear D gene. The CDR3 contains 14 residues. V was clipped by 4 bases and J by 0 bases, with 7 bases between them. Germline V CDR1 and CDR2: SNHLY, FYNNEI. The CDR3 nucleotides read TGTGCCAGCAGTGGGGTGGGAGCCAAAAACATTCAGTACTTC. Encoded protein: CASSGVGAKNIQYF.

The chain couples TRBV7-8 to TRBJ1-2, with a tentative D call TRBD1 (6 bases). Per the germline V gene, CDR1 is SGHVS and CDR2 is FQNEAQ. This CDR3 has 13 amino acids. Trimming took off 1 base at V and 7 bases at J, with 10 bases between the two ends. CDR3 loop: CASSLGAGAGYTF. In DNA, the CDR3 is TGTGCCAGCAGCTTAGGGGCAGGGGCTGGCTACACCTTC.

The chain joins TRBV15 to TRBJ2-1; D possibly corresponds to TRBD2 (5 bases). Germline loops: CDR1 LNHNV, CDR2 YYDKDF (reference sequence). The CDR3 has 12 amino acids. Trimming pared 1 base from V and 10 bases from J, leaving 8 bases between. CDR3 nucleotides: TGTGCCACCAGCAGAGGGACTGAAGAGCAGTTCTTC. Residues: CATSRGTEEQFF.

The gene calls are TRBV19 and TRBJ1-5; D gene uncertain. The V gene's germline CDR1 is LNHDA and CDR2 SQIVND (reference sequence). V was cut by 4 bases and J by 0 bases, with 10 bases left in between. This CDR3 has 15 amino acids. The CDR3 is CASSSGQYSNQPQHF. The CDR3 region has the DNA TGTGCCAGTAGTAGTGGGCAGTATAGCAATCAGCCCCAGCATTTT.

The chain joins TRBV16 to TRBJ1-1; no firm D call. V lost 4 bases and J 1 base, leaving 4 bases between the germline ends. This CDR3 contains 12 residues. The germline V gene encodes CDR1 KGHSY and CDR2 FQNENV. In DNA, the CDR3 is TGTGCCAGCAGCCTCCAGAACACTGAAGCTTTCTTT. Translating gives CASSLQNTEAFF.

The chain combines TRBV6-2 or TRBV6-3 with TRBJ2-5; D not certain. The V end was cut by 2 bases, the J end by 3 bases, with 10 bases between. Germline V gene lookup returns CDR1 MNHEY and CDR2 SVGEGT. The CDR3 contains 14 residues. This CDR3 is CASSYTGSKETQYF. The CDR3 DNA is TGTGCCAGCAGTTACACGGGTTCAAAAGAGACCCAGTACTTC.

The chain recombines TRBV15 with TRBJ1-2; D call uncertain. This CDR3 is 14 amino acids long. V lost 4 bases, J lost 5 bases, and 14 bases lay in between. Germline loops: CDR1 LNHNV, CDR2 YYDKDF (reference sequence). CDR3 protein: CATSTGSGGYGYTF. CDR3 nucleotides: TGTGCCACCAGCACCGGATCGGGCGGATATGGCTACACCTTC.

In its sample, this clone is medium-sized. The rearrangement joins TRBV14 to TRBJ2-3, with D hard to call. V was clipped by 3 bases and J by 0 bases, with 10 bases between them. Germline loops: CDR1 SGHDN, CDR2 FVKESK. The CDR3 loop spans 15 amino acids. Written as DNA, the CDR3 is TGTGCCAGCAGCCAGCTTCTAGGAAGCACAGATACGCAGTATTTT. This gives the protein CASSQLLGSTDTQYF.